This TCR beta chain was identified in a study of T cell repertoires in aging, cancer and after chemotherapy. Whole-study context: Six age groups, ranging from 30 or younger to 70 or older, included the donors. Over several months to years, re-sampled healthy donor repertoires clearly shared clones.

TCR beta rearrangements were amplified from peripheral blood genomic DNA. Rearranged V-D-J TRB sequences were amplified with a mixed TRB-A/B primer pool. TCRdb processed the multiplex PCR reads anew with MiXCR; each CDR3 protein has one entry. Found here are about 11,000 distinct CDR3 sequences, 20% to 30% of them singletons; the top ten hold 1.5% to 2%. As for this clonotype: Mismatch with germline at one junction end may stem from a read error.

The sample comprised blood. This receptor was identified in a human donor in good health.

CDR3 region: CASSFWLAGGSYEQYF. CDR3 in DNA: TGTGCCAGCAGCTTCTGGCTAGCGGGGGGCAGCTACGAGCAGTACTTC. The V call is TRBV5-1, the J call TRBJ2-7; TRBD2 aligns across 11 bases. Germline V gives CDR1 SGHRS, CDR2 YFSETQ. This CDR3 has 16 residues.